What follows is one T cell receptor (beta chain) and its context. These data belong to a study of shared clonotypes between healthy human individuals. Across the study: The study enrolled a couple of women and three men aged 18 to 49. Each donor's CD8 memory used one plate, CD8 naive two, each CD4 subset three.

Clones were read by immunoSEQ multiplex PCR, and TCRdb kept only the in-frame ones, dropping some. This table has hundreds of thousands of clones, approximately 96% appearing once. CD45RO-negative CD8 cells positively selected for CCR7 made up the naive population, which excluded terminally differentiated effector memory CD45RA+ cells. Adult donors, all healthy and HIV-negative, had no recent acute infections or vaccinations. The CDR3 contains 15 residues. The TCR sequence derives from a woman aged 25 to 39 in good health. Sequenced sample: naive CD8+ T cells sorted from blood. This chain uses TRBV21-1 with TRBJ2-6; no check of the table's D call, TRBD2, against the DNA was made. TRBV21-1 is termed a pseudogene. Here the CDR3 reads CASSTLTGTLSVLTF. The CDR3 coding sequence is TGTGCCAGCAGCACTCTGACCGGGACTTTATCCGTCCTGACTTTC.